Below are 18 T cell receptor beta chains sequenced from a single sample in a study of cytomegalovirus exposure and HLA in healthy donors (dated by TCRdb to about 2017). Library preparation was by the immunoSEQ multiplex PCR assay. The immuneACCESS repertoire file appears here via TCRdb, limited to in-frame rearrangements. These files lack a portion of the clones; in checked studies, under half of the deficit traces to unresolved V genes, and the cause of the others is not known. The sample table holds over 200,000 clones, of which 87% were seen once. About 2% of the sample comes from the top ten. What was sequenced was PBMCs. The origin of the receptors is a woman younger than 35 in good health and CMV-seropositive.

The V and J genes are TRBV19 and TRBJ1-1; D is uncertain. V lost 7 bases, J lost 4 bases, and 19 bases lay in between. CDR1 and CDR2 from the germline V gene are LNHDA and SQIVND (reference sequence). This CDR3 has 15 amino acids. CDR3 DNA: TGTGCCAGTAAAATGATGGCAGGATCGCCCACTGAAGCTTTCTTT. Translation: CASKMMAGSPTEAFF.

CDR3 region: CASSLSGIIGTDTQYF. Written as DNA, the CDR3 is TGTGCCAGCAGTCTGAGCGGGATAATTGGCACAGATACGCAGTATTTT. The chain carries TRBV27 and TRBJ2-3, with TRBD2 matching over 7 bases. V lost 5 bases, J lost 1 base, and 9 bases stayed unmatched. The germline V gene has CDR1 MNHEY and CDR2 SMNVEV (reference sequence). The CDR3 sequence is 16 residues long.

This clone is a singleton in its sample. The CDR3 is CASLVRSGYTEAFF. CDR3 bases: TGTGCCAGCTTAGTAAGGTCAGGGTACACTGAAGCTTTCTTT. This chain connects TRBV27 to TRBJ1-1, with D tentatively TRBD1 (5 bases). CDR1 MNHEY and CDR2 SMNVEV come from the germline V gene (reference sequence). V was clipped by 8 bases and J by 3 bases, with 16 bases between them. This CDR3 has 14 amino acids.

The chain combines TRBV27 with TRBJ1-2; D gene uncertain. Germline lookup yields CDR1 MNHEY and CDR2 SMNVEV (reference sequence). This CDR3 has 16 residues. Trimming pared 5 bases from V and 8 bases from J, leaving 24 bases between. As DNA, the CDR3 is TGTGCCAGCAGTCCCCTGGAGGTGGGCTTGCAAGGGGGCTACACCTTC. It encodes CASSPLEVGLQGGYTF.

The chain recombines TRBV2 with TRBJ2-5; D uncertain. Per the germline V gene, CDR1 is SNHLY and CDR2 is FYNNEI. Trimming removed 7 bases at V and 3 bases at J, with 18 bases between. The CDR3 contains 15 residues. The CDR3 region has the DNA TGTGCCAGCAAGGAGCGAAACCTAAGAGAAGAGACCCAGTACTTC. Amino acids: CASKERNLREETQYF.

This chain connects TRBV9 to TRBJ2-3, with 9 bases identical to TRBD2. The CDR3 sequence is 15 residues long. J was trimmed by 0 bases and V by 2 bases; bases with no gene match: 1. Germline values: CDR1 SGDLS, CDR2 YYNGEE. The chain's CDR3 is CASSVSGGSTDTQYF. The CDR3 DNA follows: TGTGCCAGCAGCGTCAGCGGGGGGAGCACAGATACGCAGTATTTT.

V gene TRBV5-1 combines with J gene TRBJ1-5; D is possibly TRBD1 (6 bases). The V end was cut by 0 bases, the J end by 8 bases, with 15 bases between. Germline loops: CDR1 SGHRS, CDR2 YFSETQ. The CDR3 covers 15 residues. CDR3 sequence: CASSLGEGGSEPQHF. In DNA, the CDR3 is TGCGCCAGCAGCTTGGGGGAAGGGGGTAGTGAGCCCCAGCATTTT.

V gene TRBV9 combines with J gene TRBJ2-2; D is undetermined. Germline V gene data show CDR1 as SGDLS and CDR2 as YYNGEE. The CDR3 is 15 amino acids. V lost 4 bases and J 2 bases, leaving 12 bases between the germline ends. CDR3 nucleotides: TGTGCCAGCAGCCCGCAGACACCAAACACCGGGGAGCTGTTTTTT. Its protein is CASSPQTPNTGELFF. Full variable domain (outside the CDR3, taken from reference TRBV9 and TRBJ2-2): DSGVTQTPKHLITATGQRVTLRCSPRSGDLSVYWYQQSLDQGLQFLIQYYNGEERAKGNILERFSAQQFPDLHSELNLSSLELGDSALYFCASSPQTPNTGELFFGEGSRLTVL.

This chain connects TRBV7-9 to TRBJ1-4; D is possibly TRBD1 (5 bases). The CDR3 has 13 amino acids. Germline V lookup: CDR1 SEHNR, CDR2 FQNEAQ (reference sequence). V lost 7 bases, J lost 6 bases, and 12 bases lay in between. CDR3: CASTLGGYEKLFF. CDR3 DNA: TGTGCCAGCACCCTGGGGGGGTATGAAAAACTGTTTTTT.

The chain uses TRBV19 and TRBJ2-5, with TRBD1 matching 8 bases. The CDR3 spans 13 residues. V trimming: 6 bases; J trimming: 2 bases; junction bases outside the gene matches: 2. Germline CDR1 LNHDA, CDR2 SQIVND (reference sequence). The CDR3 DNA follows: TGTGCCAGTAGGGGGACAGGTCAAGAGACCCAGTACTTC. Protein: CASRGTGQETQYF.

The CDR3 loop reads CASSRDRENYGYTF. CDR3 DNA sequence: TGTGCCAGCAGTCGGGACAGGGAAAACTATGGCTACACCTTC. The rearrangement links TRBV6-5 to TRBJ1-2, with 9 bases matching TRBD1. The CDR3 sequence is 14 residues long. CDR1 MNHEY and CDR2 SVGAGI come from the germline V gene. The V gene end was trimmed by 5 bases and the J gene end by 2 bases; junction bases not matched to a gene: 3.

This clone appeared a few times. The V gene is TRBV28, the J gene TRBJ1-2, with D possibly matching TRBD1 (5 bases). The germline V and J ends were trimmed by 7 bases and 4 bases, with 13 bases remaining between them. CDR1 is MDHEN, CDR2 SYDVKM, per germline. There are 13 residues in the CDR3. The CDR3, as DNA: TGTGCCAGCACCCCCTGGGGCGCCTATGGCTACACCTTC. The encoded protein is CASTPWGAYGYTF.

The chain couples TRBV2 to TRBJ1-2, with 7 bases identical to TRBD1. Trimming at V came to 7 bases and at J to 1 base, leaving 3 bases not matched to a gene. Germline V CDR1 and CDR2: SNHLY, FYNNEI. This CDR3 is 13 amino acids long. CDR3 DNA sequence: TGTGCCAGCACCGGGACAGTTAACTATGGCTACACCTTC. As protein: CASTGTVNYGYTF.

This CDR3 is CASSPGRGASQYF. CDR3 DNA sequence: TGTGCCAGCAGTCCTGGACGCGGGGCATCGCAGTATTTT. The chain employs TRBV28 and TRBJ2-3; D is perhaps TRBD2 (6 bases). With 5 bases removed from V and 10 bases from J, the gap between germline ends came to 16 bases. The CDR3 consists of 13 residues. Looked up from germline, CDR1 is MDHEN and CDR2 is SYDVKM.

This chain uses TRBV7-3 with TRBJ1-4; D possibly corresponds to TRBD1 (5 bases). CDR1 is SGHTA and CDR2 is FQGTGA in the germline V gene. V gave up 2 bases and J gave up 7 bases, with 14 bases separating them. This CDR3 has 15 amino acids. CDR3 protein: CASSLFGGAGEKLFF. The CDR3 bases are TGTGCCAGCAGCTTATTCGGAGGGGCCGGTGAAAAACTGTTTTTT.

The rearrangement uses TRBV4-1 and TRBJ1-2, with D possibly TRBD1 on 5 matching bases. The CDR3 has 14 amino acids. CDR1 and CDR2 (germline): MGHRA, YSYEKL. Trimming stripped 0 bases from V and 5 bases from J, with 10 bases between. CDR3 amino acids: CASSQEGGAYGYTF. The CDR3, as DNA: TGCGCCAGCAGCCAAGAGGGAGGGGCGTATGGCTACACCTTC.

The J gene is TRBJ1-5, the V gene TRBV10-3, with D unclear. The V gene's germline CDR1 is ENHRY and CDR2 SYGVKD. Trimming removed 4 bases from V and 6 bases from J, with 13 bases in between. The CDR3 covers 14 residues. CDR3 in amino acids: CAISVGGVFQPQHF. DNA for the CDR3: TGTGCCATCAGTGTAGGCGGGGTTTTTCAGCCCCAGCATTTT.

The chain links TRBV28 to TRBJ1-2; 7 positions agree with TRBD1. Germline V gene sequence: CDR1 MDHEN, CDR2 SYDVKM. The length of the CDR3 is 12 residues. V dropped 7 bases and J dropped 5; count of bases not matched to a gene: 4. The CDR3 region is CASTPGQYGYTF. CDR3 coding DNA: TGTGCCAGCACTCCGGGACAGTATGGCTACACCTTC.